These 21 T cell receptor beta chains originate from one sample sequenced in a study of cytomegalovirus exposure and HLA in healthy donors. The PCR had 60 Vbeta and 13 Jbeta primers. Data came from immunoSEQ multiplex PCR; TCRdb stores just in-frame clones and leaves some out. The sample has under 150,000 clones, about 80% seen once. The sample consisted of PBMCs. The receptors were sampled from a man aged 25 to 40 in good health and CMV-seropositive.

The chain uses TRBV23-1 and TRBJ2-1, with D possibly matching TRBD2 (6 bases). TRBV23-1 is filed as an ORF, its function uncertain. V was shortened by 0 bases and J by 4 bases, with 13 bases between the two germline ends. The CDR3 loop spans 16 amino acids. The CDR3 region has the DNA TGCGCCAGCAGTCAATCGGGCGGGATCTCGTACAATGAGCAGTTCTTC. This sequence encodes CASSQSGGISYNEQFF.

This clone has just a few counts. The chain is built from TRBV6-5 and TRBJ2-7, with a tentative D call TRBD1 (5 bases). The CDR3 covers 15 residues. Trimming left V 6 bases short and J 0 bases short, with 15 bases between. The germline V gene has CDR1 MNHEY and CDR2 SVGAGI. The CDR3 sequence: CASRRSGILSYEQYF. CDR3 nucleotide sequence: TGTGCCAGCAGAAGGTCAGGGATCCTCTCCTACGAGCAGTACTTC.

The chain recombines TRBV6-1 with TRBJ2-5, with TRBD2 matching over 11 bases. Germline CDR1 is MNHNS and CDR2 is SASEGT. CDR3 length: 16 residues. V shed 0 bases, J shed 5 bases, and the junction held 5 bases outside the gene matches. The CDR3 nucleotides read TGTGCCAGCAGTGAAGCGGTAGCGGGGGGGCGGGAGACCCAGTACTTC. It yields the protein CASSEAVAGGRETQYF.

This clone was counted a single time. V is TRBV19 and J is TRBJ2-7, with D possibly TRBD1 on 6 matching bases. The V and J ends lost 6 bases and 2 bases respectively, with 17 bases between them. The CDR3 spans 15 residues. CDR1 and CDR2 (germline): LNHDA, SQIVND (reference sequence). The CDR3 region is CASRKTGTPTYEQYF. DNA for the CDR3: TGTGCCAGTAGAAAAACCGGGACACCGACCTACGAGCAGTACTTC.

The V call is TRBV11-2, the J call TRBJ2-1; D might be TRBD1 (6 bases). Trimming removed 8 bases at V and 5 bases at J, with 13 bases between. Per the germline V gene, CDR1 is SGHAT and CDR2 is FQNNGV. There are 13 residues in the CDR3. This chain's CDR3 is CASSQGGNNEQFF. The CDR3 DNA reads TGTGCCAGCTCCCAAGGGGGAAACAATGAGCAGTTCTTC.

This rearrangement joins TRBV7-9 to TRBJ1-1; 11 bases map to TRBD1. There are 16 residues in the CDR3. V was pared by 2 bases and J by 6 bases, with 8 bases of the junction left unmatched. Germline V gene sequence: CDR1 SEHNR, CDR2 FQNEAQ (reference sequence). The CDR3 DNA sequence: TGTGCCAGCAGCTTACGGTCCGGGACAGGGGGTCCTGAAGCTTTCTTT. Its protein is CASSLRSGTGGPEAFF.

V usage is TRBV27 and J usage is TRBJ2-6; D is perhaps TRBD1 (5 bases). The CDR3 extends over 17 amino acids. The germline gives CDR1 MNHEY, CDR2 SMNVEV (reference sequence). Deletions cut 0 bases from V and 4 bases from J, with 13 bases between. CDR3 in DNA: TGTGCCAGCAGTTTATCGACGCCAGGGCCCGGGGCCAACGTCCTGACTTTC. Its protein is CASSLSTPGPGANVLTF.

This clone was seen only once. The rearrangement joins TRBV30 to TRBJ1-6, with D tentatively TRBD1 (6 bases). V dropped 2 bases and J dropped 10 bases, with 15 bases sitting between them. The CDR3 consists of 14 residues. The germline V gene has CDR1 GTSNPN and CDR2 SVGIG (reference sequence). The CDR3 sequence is CAWSPGTTGSPLHF. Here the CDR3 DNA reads TGTGCCTGGAGTCCCGGGACAACGGGATCACCCCTCCACTTT.

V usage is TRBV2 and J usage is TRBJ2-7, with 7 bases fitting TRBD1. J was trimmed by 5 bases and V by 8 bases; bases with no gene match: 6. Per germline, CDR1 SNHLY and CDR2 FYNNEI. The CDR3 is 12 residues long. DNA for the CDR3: TGTGCCAGCGTCGACAGGGCCAACGAGCAGTACTTC. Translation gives CASVDRANEQYF.

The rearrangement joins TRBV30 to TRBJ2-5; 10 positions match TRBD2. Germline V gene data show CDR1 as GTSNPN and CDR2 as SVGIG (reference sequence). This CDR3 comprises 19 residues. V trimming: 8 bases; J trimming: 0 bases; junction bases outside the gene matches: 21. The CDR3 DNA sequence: TGTGCCGCAACTGCCGGGTGGCCTAGCGGGGGACACAACCAAGAGACCCAGTACTTC. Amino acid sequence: CAATAGWPSGGHNQETQYF.

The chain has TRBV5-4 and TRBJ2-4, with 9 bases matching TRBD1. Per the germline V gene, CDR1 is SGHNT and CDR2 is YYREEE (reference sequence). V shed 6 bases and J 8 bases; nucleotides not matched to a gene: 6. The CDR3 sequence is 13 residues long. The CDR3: CASNQDRGDIQYF. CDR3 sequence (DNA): TGTGCCAGCAACCAGGACAGGGGAGACATTCAGTACTTC.

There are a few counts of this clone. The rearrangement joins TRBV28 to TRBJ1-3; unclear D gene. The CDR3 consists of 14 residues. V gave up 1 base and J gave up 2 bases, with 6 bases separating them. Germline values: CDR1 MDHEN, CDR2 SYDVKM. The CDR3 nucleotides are TGTGCCAGCAGTTTATCGGGGACTGGAAACACCATATATTTT. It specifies CASSLSGTGNTIYF.

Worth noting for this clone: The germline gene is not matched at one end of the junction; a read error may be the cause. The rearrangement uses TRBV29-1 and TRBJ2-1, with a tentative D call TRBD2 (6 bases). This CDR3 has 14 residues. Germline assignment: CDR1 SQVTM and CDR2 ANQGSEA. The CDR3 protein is CSVLSGGFGNGQFF. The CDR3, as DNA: TGCAGCGTTCTAAGCGGAGGGTTTGGCAATGGGCAGTTCTTC.

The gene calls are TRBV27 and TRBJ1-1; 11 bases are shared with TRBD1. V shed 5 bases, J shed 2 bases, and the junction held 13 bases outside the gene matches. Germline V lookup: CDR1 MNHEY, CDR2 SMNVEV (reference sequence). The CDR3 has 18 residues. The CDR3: CASSRSGQGAILNTEAFF. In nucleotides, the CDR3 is TGTGCCAGCAGTCGGTCCGGACAGGGGGCGATATTAAACACTGAAGCTTTCTTT.

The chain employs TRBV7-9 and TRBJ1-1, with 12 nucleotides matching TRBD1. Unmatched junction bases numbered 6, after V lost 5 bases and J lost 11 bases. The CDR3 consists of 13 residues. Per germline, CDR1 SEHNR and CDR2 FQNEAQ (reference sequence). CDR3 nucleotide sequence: TGTGCCAGCAGCCCAAAGGGACAGGGGGCGGCTTTCTTT. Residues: CASSPKGQGAAFF.

The CDR3 is CASSPPGLAVNEQFF. DNA of the CDR3: TGTGCCAGCTCACCACCTGGGCTAGCGGTCAATGAGCAGTTCTTC. The chain employs TRBV18 and TRBJ2-1, with 7 positions matching TRBD2. This CDR3 is 15 amino acids long. Germline CDR1 KGHSH, CDR2 LQKENI. The ends lost 0 bases at V and 6 bases at J; junction bases unmatched: 5.

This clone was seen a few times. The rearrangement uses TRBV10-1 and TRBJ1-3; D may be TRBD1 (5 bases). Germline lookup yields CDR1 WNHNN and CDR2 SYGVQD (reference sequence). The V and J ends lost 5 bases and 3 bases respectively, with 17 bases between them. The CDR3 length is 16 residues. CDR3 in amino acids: CASSQPGGLIGNTIYF. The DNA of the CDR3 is TGCGCCAGCAGTCAGCCGGGGGGATTAATTGGAAACACCATATATTTT.

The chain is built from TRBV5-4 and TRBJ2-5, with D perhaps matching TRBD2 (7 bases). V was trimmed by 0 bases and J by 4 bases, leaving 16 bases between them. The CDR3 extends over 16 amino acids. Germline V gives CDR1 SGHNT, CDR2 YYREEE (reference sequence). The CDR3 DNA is TGTGCCAGCAGCTTGGCCGAGGGGGGGGGATCAGAGACCCAGTACTTC. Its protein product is CASSLAEGGGSETQYF.

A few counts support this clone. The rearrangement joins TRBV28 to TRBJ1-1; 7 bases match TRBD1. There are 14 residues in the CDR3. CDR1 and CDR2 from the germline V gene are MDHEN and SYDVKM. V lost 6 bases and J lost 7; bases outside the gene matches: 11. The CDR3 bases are TGTGCCAGCAGGGAGGGGGCGAGTCGTTTTGAAGCTTTCTTT. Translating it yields CASREGASRFEAFF.

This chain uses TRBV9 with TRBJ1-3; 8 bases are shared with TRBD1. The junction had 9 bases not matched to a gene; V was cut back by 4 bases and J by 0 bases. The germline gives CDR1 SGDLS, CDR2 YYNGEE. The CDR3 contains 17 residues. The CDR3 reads CASSTRQGPVSGNTIYF. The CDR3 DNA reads TGTGCCAGCAGCACACGACAGGGGCCAGTCTCTGGAAACACCATATATTTT.

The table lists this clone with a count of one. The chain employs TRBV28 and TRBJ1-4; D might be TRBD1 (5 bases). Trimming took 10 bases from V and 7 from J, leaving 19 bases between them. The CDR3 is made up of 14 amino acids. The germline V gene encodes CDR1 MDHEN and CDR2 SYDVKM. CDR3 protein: CATLWEGSGEKLFF. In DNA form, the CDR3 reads TGTGCCACCTTGTGGGAGGGGAGCGGTGAAAAACTGTTTTTT.